Each of the 29 T cell receptor beta chains below was sequenced from the same sample in a study of cytomegalovirus exposure and HLA in healthy donors. PCR primers comprised 60 Vbeta and 13 Jbeta primers. Profiled with immunoSEQ multiplex PCR; TCRdb holds only in-frame clones, not every one. The repertoire holds tens of thousands of clones, with around 64% as singletons. The sequencing sample was made of PBMCs. These receptor sequences come from a human donor in good health.

V gene TRBV9 combines with J gene TRBJ2-7; D unresolved. This CDR3 region has 14 residues. Germline V gene sequence: CDR1 SGDLS, CDR2 YYNGEE. Trimming took 0 bases from V and 3 from J, leaving 10 bases between them. This CDR3 is CASSVGLEIYEQYF. Written as DNA, the CDR3 is TGTGCCAGCAGCGTAGGACTGGAGATCTACGAGCAGTACTTC. Based on the CDR3 plus reference TRBV9 and TRBJ2-7, the full variable domain is DSGVTQTPKHLITATGQRVTLRCSPRSGDLSVYWYQQSLDQGLQFLIQYYNGEERAKGNILERFSAQQFPDLHSELNLSSLELGDSALYFCASSVGLEIYEQYFGPGTRLTVT.

V usage is TRBV5-4 and J usage is TRBJ2-5; 8 bases are shared with TRBD2. With 4 bases clipped from V and 2 bases from J, the junction kept 4 bases outside the gene matches. Germline CDR1 SGHNT, CDR2 YYREEE (reference sequence). This CDR3 spans 14 amino acids. The CDR3 loop is CASSVSGAQETQYF. The CDR3 DNA follows: TGTGCCAGCAGCGTTAGCGGGGCACAAGAGACCCAGTACTTC. The full variable domain, with the rest looked up from reference TRBV5-4 and TRBJ2-5, is ETGVTQSPTHLIKTRGQQVTLRCSSQSGHNTVSWYQQALGQGPQFIFQYYREEENGRGNFPPRFSGLQFPNYSSELNVNALELDDSALYLCASSVSGAQETQYFGPGTRLLVL.

This clone was counted once. The CDR3 sequence: CASSFRSNYGYTF. The CDR3 DNA reads TGTGCCAGCAGCTTTAGATCGAACTATGGCTACACCTTC. V usage is TRBV27 and J usage is TRBJ1-2; no reliable D call. V lost 6 bases and J lost 2, with 10 bases in between. CDR3 length: 13 residues. Germline V gives CDR1 MNHEY, CDR2 SMNVEV (reference sequence).

This chain links TRBV7-9 with TRBJ1-1; TRBD1 aligns across 9 bases. Per the germline V gene, CDR1 is SEHNR and CDR2 is FQNEAQ (reference sequence). The CDR3 has 15 amino acids. Trimming cost V 1 base and J 3 bases; bases outside gene matches: 3. This CDR3 is CASSLGTGADTEAFF. CDR3 DNA: TGTGCCAGCAGCTTAGGGACAGGGGCGGACACTGAAGCTTTCTTT.

The chain carries TRBV11-3 and TRBJ1-2, with D hard to call. This CDR3 is built from 12 residues. The germline gives CDR1 SGHNT, CDR2 YENEEA. Trimming stripped 4 bases from V and 1 base from J, with 4 bases between. The CDR3 here is CASSYLNYGYTF. The CDR3 DNA reads TGTGCCAGCAGCTATCTTAACTATGGCTACACCTTC. The entire variable domain, with the rest obtained from reference TRBV11-3 and TRBJ1-2, is as follows: EAGVVQSPRYKIIEKKQPVAFWCNPISGHNTLYWYLQNLGQGPELLIRYENEEAVDDSQLPKDRFSAERLKGVDSTLKIQPAELGDSAVYLCASSYLNYGYTFGSGTRLTVV.

The rearrangement joins TRBV7-9 to TRBJ2-5; 7 bases match TRBD2. Trimming cost V 5 bases and J 3 bases; bases outside gene matches: 6. The CDR3 consists of 14 residues. Per germline, CDR1 SEHNR and CDR2 FQNEAQ (reference sequence). The CDR3 reads CASSNLAGEETQYF. In DNA form, the CDR3 reads TGTGCCAGCAGCAATTTAGCGGGCGAAGAGACCCAGTACTTC.

The V gene is TRBV27, the J gene TRBJ2-5; 16 bases fit TRBD2. Germline CDR1 MNHEY, CDR2 SMNVEV (reference sequence). Trimming at V came to 6 bases and at J to 5 bases, leaving 3 bases not matched to a gene. This CDR3 has 15 amino acids. The CDR3 nucleotides are TGTGCCAGCAGCTCGGGACTAGCGGGGGGGGAGACCCAGTACTTC. Its translation is CASSSGLAGGETQYF.

This clone has more than one count but fewer than ten. The chain couples TRBV2 to TRBJ1-6; D ambiguous. The germline gives CDR1 SNHLY, CDR2 FYNNEI. The V gene lost 4 bases and the J gene lost 11 bases, with 12 bases spanning the gap. The CDR3 has 13 residues. The DNA of the CDR3 is TGTGCCAGCAGTGGTGTAAATCAGGCACCCCTCCACTTT. Translated, it gives CASSGVNQAPLHF.

The gene calls are TRBV5-1 and TRBJ2-2; 7 bases agree with TRBD1. The CDR3 has 15 residues. The germline CDR1 and CDR2 sequences are SGHRS and YFSETQ. Unmatched junction bases numbered 3, after V lost 2 bases and J lost 2 bases. CDR3 DNA: TGCGCCAGCAGCTTAGACAGGGCAAACACCGGGGAGCTGTTTTTT. Protein: CASSLDRANTGELFF.

The chain employs TRBV5-6 and TRBJ2-7, with D tentatively TRBD2 (6 bases). There are 14 residues in the CDR3. V lost 5 bases and J 0 bases, leaving 12 bases between the germline ends. The germline gives CDR1 SGHDT, CDR2 YYEEEE. This CDR3 is CASRLRDFSYEQYF. In DNA form, the CDR3 reads TGTGCCAGCAGGCTGAGGGACTTCTCCTACGAGCAGTACTTC.

V is TRBV5-1 and J is TRBJ2-3; 11 nucleotides line up with TRBD2. In germline, CDR1 is SGHRS, CDR2 YFSETQ. V was clipped by 0 bases and J by 4 bases; unmatched bases: 4. There are 16 residues in the CDR3. The CDR3 nucleotides are TGCGCCAGCAGCTTGGGGGCACTAGCGGGGGCAGATACGCAGTATTTT. It specifies CASSLGALAGADTQYF.

The chain joins TRBV6-6 to TRBJ2-3; 9 bases are shared with TRBD2. The CDR3 loop spans 15 amino acids. The V and J ends lost 2 bases and 4 bases, in that order; junction bases with no gene match: 4. Germline-derived CDR1 and CDR2 are MNHNY and SVGAGI (reference sequence). The CDR3 DNA is TGTGCCAGCAGTTACGTTAGCGGGGGCCCAGATACGCAGTATTTT. Translated, it gives CASSYVSGGPDTQYF.

Only a few counts were recorded for this clone. The J gene is TRBJ1-2, the V gene TRBV5-1, with 7 nucleotides matching TRBD1. The CDR3 length is 15 residues. Germline V gene lookup returns CDR1 SGHRS and CDR2 YFSETQ. Losses at the gene ends were 0 bases for V and 3 bases for J; bases not matched to a gene: 5. CDR3 nucleotide sequence: TGCGCCAGCAGCTTGGGACAGGGATCGGACTATGGCTACACCTTC. As protein: CASSLGQGSDYGYTF. Complete variable domain (other parts from reference TRBV5-1 and TRBJ1-2): KAGVTQTPRYLIKTRGQQVTLSCSPISGHRSVSWYQQTPGQGLQFLFEYFSETQRNKGNFPGRFSGRQFSNSRSEMNVSTLELGDSALYLCASSLGQGSDYGYTFGSGTRLTVV.

The chain joins TRBV4-1 to TRBJ1-5, with TRBD1 identical over 7 bases. J lost 3 bases, V lost 3 bases, and 2 bases had no gene match. The CDR3 loop spans 14 amino acids. From germline, CDR1 is MGHRA and CDR2 YSYEKL. For the CDR3, the DNA is TGCGCCAGCAGCCAGGGACAGCTCAATCAGCCCCAGCATTTT. This encodes CASSQGQLNQPQHF.

This clone was found a few times. The chain links TRBV6-5 to TRBJ1-1; tentative D call: TRBD1 (6 bases). This CDR3 has 13 residues. Trimming stripped 4 bases from V and 1 base from J, with 7 bases between. The germline gives CDR1 MNHEY, CDR2 SVGAGI. The CDR3 is CASSFRGNTEAFF. The CDR3, as DNA: TGTGCCAGCAGTTTCAGGGGGAACACTGAAGCTTTCTTT.

The chain links TRBV5-4 to TRBJ2-5; no firm D call. The germline CDR1 and CDR2 sequences are SGHNT and YYREEE (reference sequence). The CDR3 loop spans 12 amino acids. The V end lost 4 bases, the J end lost 5 bases, and 9 bases lay between the germline ends. CDR3 in amino acids: CASSRWSETQYF. Here the CDR3 DNA reads TGTGCCAGCAGCCGGTGGTCTGAGACCCAGTACTTC.

The chain employs TRBV11-2 and TRBJ2-7; a weak D match, TRBD1 (5 bases). V lost 1 base, J lost 6 bases, and 16 bases lay in between. CDR3 length: 15 residues. Germline V gives CDR1 SGHAT, CDR2 FQNNGV. The CDR3 loop reads CASSLGSFTRVEQYF. The CDR3 nucleotides are TGTGCCAGCAGCTTAGGATCATTCACCAGGGTCGAGCAGTACTTC.

The chain carries TRBV5-1 and TRBJ2-4; D is perhaps TRBD1 (6 bases). The V gene's germline CDR1 is SGHRS and CDR2 YFSETQ. There are 14 residues in the CDR3. Trimming pared 0 bases from V and 6 bases from J, leaving 10 bases between. The CDR3 spells CASSLAGDGNIQYF. In DNA form, the CDR3 reads TGCGCCAGCAGCTTGGCAGGGGATGGAAACATTCAGTACTTC.

This chain links TRBV7-9 with TRBJ2-5, with 12 bases lining up with TRBD2. Losses at the gene ends were 7 bases for V and 6 bases for J; bases not matched to a gene: 6. Germline-derived CDR1 and CDR2 are SEHNR and FQNEAQ (reference sequence). The CDR3 covers 14 residues. Written as DNA, the CDR3 is TGTGCCAGCACCCGGACTAGCGGGGCGAAGACCCAGTACTTC. It codes for CASTRTSGAKTQYF.

The chain combines TRBV10-3 with TRBJ2-7, with unresolved D. Germline-derived CDR1 and CDR2 are ENHRY and SYGVKD. V shed 0 bases and J shed 4 bases, with 10 bases lying between them. This CDR3 is 14 amino acids long. CDR3 sequence (DNA): TGTGCCATCAGTGAGTCTGGGCCATCTTACGAGCAGTACTTC. Its protein is CAISESGPSYEQYF.

The genes are TRBV19 and TRBJ2-7, with a weak D call TRBD2 (5 bases). Germline V CDR1 and CDR2: LNHDA, SQIVND (reference sequence). V dropped 5 bases and J dropped 3 bases, with 14 bases sitting between them. The CDR3 contains 14 residues. The CDR3 loop is CASSEADTFYEQYF. The CDR3 coding sequence is TGTGCCAGTAGTGAAGCGGATACCTTCTACGAGCAGTACTTC.

The chain employs TRBV10-3 and TRBJ1-1, with unresolved D. Germline CDR1 reads ENHRY; CDR2 reads SYGVKD. This CDR3 has 15 residues. V was shortened by 0 bases and J by 6 bases, with 14 bases between the two germline ends. The CDR3, as DNA: TGTGCCATCAGTGAGTCCGCGGTCGTTGCGGCTGAAGCTTTCTTT. Amino acids: CAISESAVVAAEAFF.

The chain couples TRBV11-2 to TRBJ2-1; 7 bases agree with TRBD1. CDR3 length equals 15 residues. CDR1 is SGHAT, CDR2 FQNNGV, per germline. The junction had 3 bases not matched to a gene; V was cut back by 3 bases and J by 1 base. The CDR3 loop reads CASSLTGLSYNEQFF. In DNA, the CDR3 is TGTGCCAGCAGCTTGACAGGGTTGTCCTACAATGAGCAGTTCTTC.

There are a few counts of this clone. The chain uses TRBV4-3 and TRBJ1-1; D not certain. With 1 base removed from V and 1 base from J, the gap between germline ends came to 10 bases. The CDR3 is 15 residues long. CDR1 and CDR2 (germline): LGHNA, YSLEER. This CDR3 is CASSQGSSGNTEAFF. The CDR3 coding sequence is TGCGCCAGCAGCCAAGGCTCCTCAGGGAACACTGAAGCTTTCTTT.

The chain recombines TRBV10-3 with TRBJ1-1; 7 bases align to TRBD1. The V segment lost 9 bases and the J segment 7 bases; nucleotides outside the gene matches: 14. Germline V gene lookup returns CDR1 ENHRY and CDR2 SYGVKD. The CDR3 consists of 14 residues. In DNA form, the CDR3 reads TGTGCCATGAAAGACAGGGTGACTTACAATGAAGCTTTCTTT. Protein sequence: CAMKDRVTYNEAFF.

The chain couples TRBV27 to TRBJ2-1; 10 bases align to TRBD1. The CDR3 has 17 amino acids. CDR1 is MNHEY and CDR2 is SMNVEV in the germline V gene (reference sequence). Trimming took 4 bases from V and 2 from J; bases not matched to a gene: 8. This CDR3 reads CASSSYRGQGPYNEQFF. The CDR3 DNA reads as TGTGCCAGCAGTTCGTACCGGGGACAGGGGCCCTACAATGAGCAGTTCTTC.

The chain recombines TRBV7-2 with TRBJ2-3; 13 nucleotides agree with TRBD2. Unmatched junction bases numbered 12, after V lost 5 bases and J lost 1 base. Germline-derived CDR1 and CDR2 are SGHTA and FQGNSA. The CDR3 spans 19 residues. In nucleotides, the CDR3 is TGTGCCAGCAGCAGACGCTCCGGGACTAGCGGGGTGCGCACAGATACGCAGTATTTT. Its translation: CASSRRSGTSGVRTDTQYF.

In this sample, this clone turned up a few times. The J gene is TRBJ2-7, the V gene TRBV9, with a weak D call TRBD1 (6 bases). Trimming pared 0 bases from V and 6 bases from J, leaving 16 bases between. This CDR3 has 15 residues. The germline CDR1 and CDR2 sequences are SGDLS and YYNGEE. The CDR3 DNA reads TGTGCCAGCAGCGTAGGGGGAAACAGGGCTGTCGAGCAGTACTTC. It codes for CASSVGGNRAVEQYF. Full variable domain (rest looked up from reference TRBV9 and TRBJ2-7): DSGVTQTPKHLITATGQRVTLRCSPRSGDLSVYWYQQSLDQGLQFLIQYYNGEERAKGNILERFSAQQFPDLHSELNLSSLELGDSALYFCASSVGGNRAVEQYFGPGTRLTVT.

This chain joins TRBV7-3 and TRBJ2-3, with 9 bases identical to TRBD2. Germline V gene lookup returns CDR1 SGHTA and CDR2 FQGTGA. CDR3 size: 16 residues. The V segment lost 6 bases and the J segment 2 bases; nucleotides outside the gene matches: 9. The CDR3: CASSRQAGGPTDTQYF. The DNA of the CDR3 is TGTGCCAGCAGTCGTCAAGCGGGGGGCCCCACAGATACGCAGTATTTT. Full variable domain (rest looked up from reference TRBV7-3 and TRBJ2-3): GAGVSQTPSNKVTEKGKYVELRCDPISGHTALYWYRQSLGQGPEFLIYFQGTGAADDSGLPNDRFFAVRPEGSVSTLKIQRTERGDSAVYLCASSRQAGGPTDTQYFGPGTRLTVL.